The sequence of this T cell receptor beta chain was determined in a study of T cells in Graves' hyperthyroidism and ophthalmopathy. Diagnosing involved the use of clinical symptoms, serum thyroxine and TRAb, thyroid ultrasound and orbital computed tomography. This clonotype was seen ten or more times. The investigators amplified TCR beta CDR3 regions from RNA transcripts. Carried out on the TCR CDR3, a first-round RT-PCR used the HTBI primer set. TCRdb passed the multiplex PCR reads through MiXCR, listing each CDR3 protein once. The sample records 250,000 to 300,000 distinct CDR3 sequences, approximately 14% being singletons. Looked up from germline, CDR1 is DFQATT and CDR2 is SNEGSKA (reference sequence). CDR3 size: 15 residues. Unmatched junction bases numbered 6, after V lost 2 bases and J lost 4 bases.

The clonotype originates from a woman between 35 and 50 years old with Graves' hyperthyroidism. Sequenced input: blood. The rearrangement uses TRBV20-1 and TRBJ2-1; 9 bases map to TRBD2. DNA of the CDR3: TGCAGTGCTAGATGGGCTAGCGGGGCTTACAATGAGCAGTTCTTC. Translating gives CSARWASGAYNEQFF.